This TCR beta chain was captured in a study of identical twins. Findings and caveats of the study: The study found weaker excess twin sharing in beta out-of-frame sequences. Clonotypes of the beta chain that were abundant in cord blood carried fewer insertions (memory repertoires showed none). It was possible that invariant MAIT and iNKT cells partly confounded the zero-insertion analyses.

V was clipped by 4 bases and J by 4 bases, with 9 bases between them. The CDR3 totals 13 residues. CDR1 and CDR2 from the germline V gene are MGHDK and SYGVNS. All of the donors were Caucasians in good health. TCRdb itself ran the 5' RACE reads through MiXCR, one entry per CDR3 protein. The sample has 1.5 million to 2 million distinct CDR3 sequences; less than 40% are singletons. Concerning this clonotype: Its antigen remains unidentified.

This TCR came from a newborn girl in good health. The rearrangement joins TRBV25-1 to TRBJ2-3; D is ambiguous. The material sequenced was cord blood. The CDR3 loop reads CASSVTIADTQYF. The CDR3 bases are TGTGCCAGCAGTGTCACGATCGCAGATACGCAGTATTTT.